The sample holds a few counts of the clone carrying this TCR beta chain. These data originate in a study of T-cell memory formation after mild COVID-19. TCRalpha and TCRbeta libraries used 5'RACE with constant-segment primers and UMIs. MiXCR, run by TCRdb on the 5' RACE reads, gives a single entry per CDR3 protein. In the table there are roughly 240,000 distinct CDR3 sequences, 16% of which are singletons. The receptor was isolated from a man aged 18-30 years who had mild COVID-19 (a few samples of this study predate the infection). Cell type and time point are not known. The material sequenced was PBMCs or a T cell subset sorted from them (not recorded which).

CDR3 nucleotide sequence: TGTGCCAGCAGTGCCGGGCAGGGGGGTTATCAGCCCCAGCATTTT. Translating it yields CASSAGQGGYQPQHF. The chain carries TRBV6-1 and TRBJ1-5, with 7 bases aligning to TRBD1. Germline V CDR1 and CDR2: MNHNS, SASEGT. The CDR3 covers 15 residues. The V and J ends lost 4 bases and 5 bases, in that order; junction bases with no gene match: 8.